A selection of T cell receptor beta chains follows, all from one sample in a study of siplizumab effects on memory and regulatory T cells. Sequencing used immunoSEQ multiplex PCR; TCRdb keeps in-frame clones, though not all of them. The sample consists of about 57,000 clones, over 65% of them appearing once. Sequencing was performed on memory CD4+ T cells sorted from blood. The receptors come from a human donor in good health. CDR3s include the opening cysteine and the closing phenylalanine or tryptophan. The order of the fields is J gene, V gene, D gene, clone size, CDR3 protein, CDR3 DNA. The D gene is left open where the match is weak. Some rows mark clone size as missing; the rest say once, few, many or name a class of expanded clone.

J: TRBJ1-2; V: TRBV25-1; D: NA; size: NA; CDR3: CASSEFDLSGTNYGYTF; DNA: TGTGCCAGCAGTGAATTTGACCTCTCAGGGACCAACTATGGCTACACCTTC
J: TRBJ2-4; V: TRBV19; D: NA; size: once; CDR3: CASIGSATKNIQYF; DNA: TGTGCCAGTATCGGGAGCGCGACCAAAAACATTCAGTACTTC
J: TRBJ1-2; V: TRBV29-1; D: TRBD1; size: NA; CDR3: CSVEEQGVDGYTF; DNA: TGCAGCGTTGAAGAACAGGGGGTGGATGGCTACACCTTC
J: TRBJ1-1; V: TRBV25-1; D: TRBD1; size: few; CDR3: CASSESGGQTEAFF; DNA: TGTGCCAGCAGTGAATCCGGGGGACAGACTGAAGCTTTCTTT
J: TRBJ1-4; V: TRBV5-1; D: TRBD1; size: NA; CDR3: CASSLAGTGRGRNEKLFF; DNA: TGCGCCAGCAGCTTGGCCGGGACAGGGAGGGGAAGGAATGAAAAACTGTTTTTT
J: TRBJ2-1; V: TRBV13; D: NA; size: NA; CDR3: CASSLVSRTGWDEQFF; DNA: TGTGCCAGCAGCTTAGTGTCTAGAACAGGGTGGGATGAGCAGTTCTTC
J: TRBJ1-2; V: TRBV6-6; D: TRBD1; size: few; CDR3: CASSNRGGGYTF; DNA: TGTGCCAGCAGTAACAGGGGAGGTGGCTACACCTTC
J: TRBJ1-5; V: TRBV7-8; D: NA; size: NA; CDR3: CASSSRSGEYSNQPQHF; DNA: TGTGCCAGCAGCTCGAGATCAGGGGAGTATAGCAATCAGCCCCAGCATTTT
J: TRBJ2-1; V: TRBV11-3; D: NA; size: few; CDR3: CASSSRGGNEQFF; DNA: TGTGCCAGCAGCTCCCGGGGCGGCAATGAGCAGTTCTTC
J: TRBJ1-3; V: TRBV6-1; D: NA; size: NA; CDR3: CASSLNGISGNTIYF; DNA: TGTGCCAGCAGTTTAAATGGAATCTCTGGAAACACCATATATTTT
J: TRBJ2-3; V: TRBV7-2; D: TRBD2; size: NA; CDR3: CASSYWTSGGTDTQYF; DNA: TGTGCCAGCAGCTACTGGACTAGCGGGGGAACAGATACGCAGTATTTT
J: TRBJ2-3; V: TRBV7-9; D: TRBD1; size: NA; CDR3: CASNTGGSGDTQYF; DNA: TGTGCCAGCAACACAGGGGGATCAGGAGATACGCAGTATTTT
J: TRBJ2-3; V: TRBV6-1; D: NA; size: NA; CDR3: CASSQRNVGTDTQYF; DNA: TGTGCCAGCAGTCAAAGAAACGTGGGCACAGATACGCAGTATTTT
J: TRBJ1-5; V: TRBV7-2; D: NA; size: NA; CDR3: CASSPSPDQPQHF; DNA: TGTGCCAGCAGCCCCTCTCCGGATCAGCCCCAGCATTTT
J: TRBJ1-1; V: TRBV5-6; D: NA; size: NA; CDR3: CASSFIGAGEYTEAFF; DNA: TGTGCCAGCAGCTTTATTGGGGCAGGGGAATACACTGAAGCTTTCTTT
J: TRBJ2-5; V: TRBV7-2; D: NA; size: NA; CDR3: CASSFGDGQSQYF; DNA: TGTGCCAGCAGCTTCGGGGACGGACAGTCCCAGTACTTC
J: TRBJ2-7; V: TRBV5-1; D: TRBD2; size: few; CDR3: CASSYSGTSASSYEQYF; DNA: TGCGCCAGCAGCTACAGCGGGACTAGCGCCAGCTCCTACGAGCAGTACTTC
J: TRBJ1-1; V: TRBV5-5; D: TRBD1; size: NA; CDR3: CASSLQGGTEAFF; DNA: TGTGCCAGCAGCTTGCAGGGGGGTACTGAAGCTTTCTTT
J: TRBJ1-1; V: TRBV11-3; D: NA; size: NA; CDR3: CASSTSRGTEAFF; DNA: TGTGCCAGCAGCACATCCAGGGGCACTGAAGCTTTCTTT
J: TRBJ2-6; V: TRBV8-2; D: NA; size: NA; CDR3: CGSAEITQSRANVLTF; DNA: TGTGGCAGTGCCGAGATAACACAAAGTCGGGCCAACGTCCTGACTTTC
J: TRBJ1-1; V: TRBV6-5; D: NA; size: once; CDR3: CASSYSWTSNTEAFF; DNA: TGTGCCAGCAGTTACTCCTGGACATCGAACACTGAAGCTTTCTTT
J: TRBJ1-2; V: TRBV18; D: NA; size: NA; CDR3: CASSADSYGYTF; DNA: TGTGCCAGCTCAGCGGACAGCTATGGCTACACCTTC
J: TRBJ2-1; V: TRBV6-5; D: TRBD2; size: NA; CDR3: CASSSTTSGRYNEQFF; DNA: TGTGCCAGCAGTTCTACAACTAGCGGGCGCTACAATGAGCAGTTCTTC
J: TRBJ2-7; V: TRBV19; D: TRBD2; size: NA; CDR3: CASSIYTSGSYEQYF; DNA: TGTGCCAGTAGTATATACACTAGCGGGTCCTACGAGCAGTACTTC
J: TRBJ1-2; V: TRBV6-5; D: NA; size: once; CDR3: CASSYGQGRPGYTF; DNA: TGTGCCAGCAGTTACGGTCAGGGGCGGCCTGGCTACACCTTC
J: TRBJ1-2; V: TRBV6-1; D: NA; size: NA; CDR3: CASSESVYGYTF; DNA: TGTGCCAGCAGTGAATCTGTCTATGGCTACACCTTC
J: TRBJ2-7; V: TRBV25-1; D: NA; size: NA; CDR3: CASAGRQGTYEQYF; DNA: TGTGCCAGCGCTGGACGGCAGGGGACCTACGAGCAGTACTTC
J: TRBJ2-1; V: TRBV18; D: NA; size: NA; CDR3: CASSPFTGYGSNEQFF; DNA: TGTGCCAGCTCACCATTTACAGGGTATGGAAGCAATGAGCAGTTCTTC
J: TRBJ1-4; V: TRBV10-3; D: NA; size: NA; CDR3: CAIRDNSEKLFF; DNA: TGTGCCATCAGAGATAACTCGGAAAAACTGTTTTTT
J: TRBJ1-1; V: TRBV5-1; D: NA; size: NA; CDR3: CASSPRPGEKTEAFF; DNA: TGCGCCAGCAGCCCCAGGCCAGGGGAAAAAACTGAAGCTTTCTTT
J: TRBJ1-1; V: TRBV6-5; D: TRBD1; size: NA; CDR3: CASIRQGANTEAFF; DNA: TGTGCCAGCATCAGACAGGGGGCGAACACTGAAGCTTTCTTT
J: TRBJ2-7; V: TRBV25-1; D: NA; size: few; CDR3: CASALGTLGGYEQYF; DNA: TGTGCCAGCGCCCTTGGGACCCTGGGCGGTTACGAGCAGTACTTC
J: TRBJ1-1; V: TRBV18; D: NA; size: NA; CDR3: CASSFLMNTEAFF; DNA: TGTGCCAGCTCGTTCCTAATGAACACTGAAGCTTTCTTT
J: TRBJ2-7; V: TRBV5-6; D: NA; size: once; CDR3: CASRFQTEEYF; DNA: TGTGCCAGCAGATTTCAAACAGAGGAGTACTTC
J: TRBJ2-3; V: TRBV4-1; D: TRBD1; size: NA; CDR3: CASSRASGQGPDTQYF; DNA: TGCGCCAGCAGCCGCGCTTCCGGACAGGGTCCTGATACGCAGTATTTT
J: TRBJ2-5; V: TRBV10-3; D: NA; size: NA; CDR3: CAISTGFAAQETQYF; DNA: TGTGCCATCAGCACAGGGTTCGCGGCACAAGAGACCCAGTACTTC
J: TRBJ2-1; V: TRBV28; D: NA; size: NA; CDR3: CASSLRPPRAHEQFF; DNA: TGTGCCAGCAGTTTACGGCCCCCCAGGGCCCATGAGCAGTTCTTC
J: TRBJ1-1; V: TRBV6-5; D: NA; size: NA; CDR3: CASLNGNTEAFF; DNA: TGTGCCAGCCTTAACGGGAACACTGAAGCTTTCTTT
J: TRBJ1-2; V: TRBV13; D: NA; size: NA; CDR3: CASTYGGGQRGYTF; DNA: TGTGCCAGCACCTACGGGGGGGGGCAACGTGGCTACACCTTC
J: TRBJ1-5; V: TRBV2; D: TRBD1; size: NA; CDR3: CASSGDREGQPQHF; DNA: TGTGCCAGCAGTGGGGACAGGGAGGGTCAGCCCCAGCATTTT